This T cell receptor (beta chain) was sequenced in a study of blood T cell repertoires in COVID-19. Whole-study context: In each case, the material was cDNA or gDNA derived from T cells, B-cell-depleted T cells, or PBMCs.

Original handling: How many nucleated cells were present was estimated from reference gene primer amplification. Data came from immunoSEQ multiplex PCR; TCRdb stores just in-frame clones and leaves some out. The DNA gave D and trimming, while V, J and clone size come from that table. The sample holds 350,000 to 500,000 clones, approximately 90% seen once. The CDR3 runs 15 residues. V lost 5 bases, J lost 7 bases, and 22 bases lay in between. CDR1 is SGHRS and CDR2 is YFSETQ in the germline V gene. This clone was seen a single time. This chain connects TRBV5-1 to TRBJ2-7, with D possibly TRBD2 on 5 matching bases. This clonotype was obtained from a man between 18 and 35 years old with COVID-19, enrolled during active disease. Sample: peripheral blood. As DNA, the CDR3 is TGCGCCAGCAGGTCGGCGGCGGGCCTTCCCTCGGAGCAGTACTTC. This encodes CASRSAAGLPSEQYF. Complete variable domain (other parts from reference TRBV5-1 and TRBJ2-7): KAGVTQTPRYLIKTRGQQVTLSCSPISGHRSVSWYQQTPGQGLQFLFEYFSETQRNKGNFPGRFSGRQFSNSRSEMNVSTLELGDSALYLCASRSAAGLPSEQYFGPGTRLTVT.